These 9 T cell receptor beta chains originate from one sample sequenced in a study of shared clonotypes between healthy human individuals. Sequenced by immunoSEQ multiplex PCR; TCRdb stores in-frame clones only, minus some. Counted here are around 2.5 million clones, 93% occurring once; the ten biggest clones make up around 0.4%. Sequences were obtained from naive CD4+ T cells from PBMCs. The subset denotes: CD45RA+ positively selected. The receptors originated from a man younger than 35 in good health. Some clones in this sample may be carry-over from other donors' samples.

CDR3 sequence: CASCRTRQETQYF. In DNA, the CDR3 is TGTGCCAGCTGCCGGACTCGACAAGAGACCCAGTACTTC. The chain carries TRBV6-5 and TRBJ2-5; TRBD2 might be the D (5 bases). This CDR3 has 13 residues. V was trimmed by 8 bases and J by 2 bases, leaving 12 bases between them. Germline loops: CDR1 MNHEY, CDR2 SVGAGI.

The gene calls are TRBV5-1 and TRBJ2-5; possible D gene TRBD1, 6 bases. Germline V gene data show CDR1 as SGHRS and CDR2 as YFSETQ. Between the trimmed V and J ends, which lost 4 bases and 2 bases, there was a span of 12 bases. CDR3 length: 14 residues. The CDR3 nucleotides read TGCGCCAGCAGCATAGGACAGACGCAAGAGACCCAGTACTTC. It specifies CASSIGQTQETQYF.

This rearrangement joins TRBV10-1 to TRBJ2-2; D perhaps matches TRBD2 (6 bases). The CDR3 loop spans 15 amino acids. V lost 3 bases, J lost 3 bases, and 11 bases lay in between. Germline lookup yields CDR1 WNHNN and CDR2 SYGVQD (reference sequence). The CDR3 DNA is TGCGCCAGCAGTGATCGGGGGATGCACACCGGGGAGCTGTTTTTT. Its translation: CASSDRGMHTGELFF.

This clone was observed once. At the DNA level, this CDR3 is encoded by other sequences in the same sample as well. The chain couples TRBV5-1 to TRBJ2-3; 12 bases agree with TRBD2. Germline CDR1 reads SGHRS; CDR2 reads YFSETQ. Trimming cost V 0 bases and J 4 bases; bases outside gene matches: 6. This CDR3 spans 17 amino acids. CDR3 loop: CASSLAASGRVADTQYF. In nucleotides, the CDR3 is TGCGCCAGCAGCTTGGCGGCTAGCGGGAGGGTTGCAGATACGCAGTATTTT.

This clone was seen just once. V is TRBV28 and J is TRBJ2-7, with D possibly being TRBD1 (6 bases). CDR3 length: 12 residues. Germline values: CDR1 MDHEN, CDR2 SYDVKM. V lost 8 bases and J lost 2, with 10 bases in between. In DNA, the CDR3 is TGTGCCAGCGGGACACCTACCTACGAGCAGTACTTC. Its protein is CASGTPTYEQYF.

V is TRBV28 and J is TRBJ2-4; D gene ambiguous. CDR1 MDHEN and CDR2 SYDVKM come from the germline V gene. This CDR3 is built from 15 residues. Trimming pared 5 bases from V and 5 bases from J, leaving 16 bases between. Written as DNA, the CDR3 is TGTGCCAGCAGTATGCCTAGGCAGTCCCAAAACATTCAGTACTTC. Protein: CASSMPRQSQNIQYF.

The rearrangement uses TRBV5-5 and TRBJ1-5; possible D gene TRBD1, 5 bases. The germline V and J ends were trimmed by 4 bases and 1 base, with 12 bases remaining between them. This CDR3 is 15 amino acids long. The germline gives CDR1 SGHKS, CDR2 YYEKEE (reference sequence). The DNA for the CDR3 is TGTGCCAGCAGCGACAGTTGGCAGAGCAATCAGCCCCAGCATTTT. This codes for CASSDSWQSNQPQHF.

The CDR3 is CASQNREETQYF. CDR3 DNA: TGTGCCAGCCAGAACAGGGAAGAGACCCAGTACTTC. V gene TRBV6-6 combines with J gene TRBJ2-5; the D gene is possibly TRBD1 (6 bases). Trimming shortened V by 8 bases and J by 3 bases, and 10 bases separated the two germline ends. Germline CDR1 and CDR2: MNHNY and SVGAGI (reference sequence). There are 12 residues in the CDR3.

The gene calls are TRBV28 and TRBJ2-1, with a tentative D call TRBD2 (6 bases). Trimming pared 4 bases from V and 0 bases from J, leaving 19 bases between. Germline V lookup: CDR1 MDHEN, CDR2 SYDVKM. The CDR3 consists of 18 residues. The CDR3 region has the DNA TGTGCCAGCAGTTCCCGGGGTGCGGGGACCAGCTCCTACAATGAGCAGTTCTTC. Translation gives CASSSRGAGTSSYNEQFF.